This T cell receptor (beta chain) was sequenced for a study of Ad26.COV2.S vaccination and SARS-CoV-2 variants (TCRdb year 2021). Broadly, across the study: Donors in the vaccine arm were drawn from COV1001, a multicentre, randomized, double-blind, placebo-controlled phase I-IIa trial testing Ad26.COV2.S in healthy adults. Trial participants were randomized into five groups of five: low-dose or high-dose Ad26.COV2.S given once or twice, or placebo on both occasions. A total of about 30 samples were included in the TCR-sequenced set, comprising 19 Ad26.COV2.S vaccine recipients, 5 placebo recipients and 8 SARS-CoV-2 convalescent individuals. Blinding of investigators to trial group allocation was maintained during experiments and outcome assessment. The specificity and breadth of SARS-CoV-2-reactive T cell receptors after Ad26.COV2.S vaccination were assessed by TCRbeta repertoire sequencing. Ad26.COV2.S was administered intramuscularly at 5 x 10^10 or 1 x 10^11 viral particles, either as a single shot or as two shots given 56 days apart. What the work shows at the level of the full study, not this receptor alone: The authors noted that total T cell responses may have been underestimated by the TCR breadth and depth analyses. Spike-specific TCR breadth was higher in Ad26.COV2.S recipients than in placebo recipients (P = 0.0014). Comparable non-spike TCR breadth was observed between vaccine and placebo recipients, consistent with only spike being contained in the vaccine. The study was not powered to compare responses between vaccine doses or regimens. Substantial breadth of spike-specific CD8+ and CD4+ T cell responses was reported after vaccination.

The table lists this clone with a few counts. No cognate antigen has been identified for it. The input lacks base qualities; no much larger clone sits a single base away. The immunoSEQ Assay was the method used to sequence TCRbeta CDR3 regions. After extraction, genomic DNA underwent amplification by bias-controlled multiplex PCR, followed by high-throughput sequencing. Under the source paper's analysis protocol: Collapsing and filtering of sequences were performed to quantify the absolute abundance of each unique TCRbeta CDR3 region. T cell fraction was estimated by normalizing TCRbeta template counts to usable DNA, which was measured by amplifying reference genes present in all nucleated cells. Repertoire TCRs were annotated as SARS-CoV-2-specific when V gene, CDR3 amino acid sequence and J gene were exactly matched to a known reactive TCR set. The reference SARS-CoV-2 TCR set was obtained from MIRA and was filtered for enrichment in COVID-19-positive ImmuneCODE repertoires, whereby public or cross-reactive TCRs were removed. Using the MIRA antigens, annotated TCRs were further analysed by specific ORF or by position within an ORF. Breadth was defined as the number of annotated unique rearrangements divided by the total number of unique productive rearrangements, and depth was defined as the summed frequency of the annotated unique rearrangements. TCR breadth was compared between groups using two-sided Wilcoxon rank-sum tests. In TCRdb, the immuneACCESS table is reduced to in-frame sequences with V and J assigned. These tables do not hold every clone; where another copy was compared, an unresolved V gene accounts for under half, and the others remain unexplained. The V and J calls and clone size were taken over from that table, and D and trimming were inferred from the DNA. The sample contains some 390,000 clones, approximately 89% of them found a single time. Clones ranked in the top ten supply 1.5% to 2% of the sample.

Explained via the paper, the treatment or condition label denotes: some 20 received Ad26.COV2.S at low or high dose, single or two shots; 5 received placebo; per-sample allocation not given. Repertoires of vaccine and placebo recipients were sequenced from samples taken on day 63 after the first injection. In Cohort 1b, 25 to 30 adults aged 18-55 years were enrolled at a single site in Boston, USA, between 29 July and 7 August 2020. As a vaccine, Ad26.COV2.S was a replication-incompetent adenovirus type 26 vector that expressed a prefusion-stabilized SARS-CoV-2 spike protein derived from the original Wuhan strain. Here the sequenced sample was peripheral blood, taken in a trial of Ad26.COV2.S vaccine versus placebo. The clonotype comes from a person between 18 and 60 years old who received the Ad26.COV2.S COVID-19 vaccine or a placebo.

The nucleotides are TGTGCCAGCAGCGGGACGGATAATCAGCCCCAGCATTTT. It codes for CASSGTDNQPQHF. The V and J genes are TRBV7-2 and TRBJ1-5; TRBD1 could be the D gene, as 5 bases match. V lost 5 bases and J lost 4 bases; the stretch between them is 9 bases long. For CDR1 and CDR2, the germline V gene lists SGHTA and FQGNSA. The CDR3 has 13 amino acids, counting the end cysteine and phenylalanine. CDR3 DNA is the only sequence kept; it has 39 bases, read in frame from the first base.